Listed below are T cell receptor beta chains from one sample, sequenced in a study of Graves' ophthalmopathy and Graves' hyperthyroidism. Using its own MiXCR run on the multiplex PCR reads, TCRdb lists one record per CDR3 protein. The sample lists some 750,000 distinct CDR3 sequences, about 44% occurring once. The sample taken for sequencing was peripheral blood. These receptors came from an adult man with Graves' ophthalmopathy. Both conserved end residues are part of each CDR3. The order of the fields is J gene, clone size, V gene, D gene, CDR3 protein, CDR3 DNA. D genes are given only for firm matches. Not every row has a clone size; where given, it reads once, few, many or a size class.

j_call: TRBJ1-3; clone_size: .; v_call: TRBV2; d_call: .; cdr3_aa: CASSFRGVSGGLLYF; cdr3_nt: TGTGCCAGCAGTTTTAGGGGCGTAAGCGGTGGTCTCTTATATTTT
j_call: TRBJ1-1; clone_size: .; v_call: TRBV5-4; d_call: .; cdr3_aa: CASSAGGGLDTEAFF; cdr3_nt: TGTGCCAGCAGCGCCGGTGGTGGTTTGGACACTGAAGCTTTCTTT
j_call: TRBJ2-5; clone_size: .; v_call: TRBV9; d_call: TRBD1; cdr3_aa: CASSVETGGLETQYF; cdr3_nt: TGTGCCAGCAGCGTCGAGACAGGGGGCCTAGAGACCCAGTACTTC
j_call: TRBJ1-1; clone_size: once; v_call: TRBV2; d_call: .; cdr3_aa: CASSPSQGFAEAFF; cdr3_nt: TGTGCCAGCTCCCCTTCACAGGGATTTGCTGAAGCTTTCTTT
j_call: TRBJ2-7; clone_size: many; v_call: TRBV7-3; d_call: .; cdr3_aa: CASSATWAREQYF; cdr3_nt: TGTGCCAGCAGCGCCACATGGGCTAGAGAGCAGTACTTC
j_call: TRBJ1-4; clone_size: .; v_call: TRBV7-9; d_call: .; cdr3_aa: CASSLTYRTEKLFF; cdr3_nt: TGTGCCAGCAGCTTAACCTATAGGACTGAAAAACTGTTTTTT
j_call: TRBJ2-7; clone_size: .; v_call: TRBV29-1; d_call: .; cdr3_aa: CSVRTEVYEQYF; cdr3_nt: TGCAGCGTACGGACGGAAGTCTACGAGCAGTACTTC
j_call: TRBJ1-1; clone_size: .; v_call: TRBV15; d_call: TRBD1; cdr3_aa: CAWSVTAGGVEAFF; cdr3_nt: TGTGCCTGGAGTGTCACGGCAGGGGGTGTTGAAGCTTTCTTT
j_call: TRBJ1-1; clone_size: .; v_call: TRBV19; d_call: .; cdr3_aa: CASSGTLNTEAFF; cdr3_nt: TGTGCCAGTTCCGGGACACTCAACACTGAAGCTTTCTTT
j_call: TRBJ2-7; clone_size: few; v_call: TRBV7-9; d_call: TRBD2; cdr3_aa: CASSSATSGSSYEQYF; cdr3_nt: TGTGCCAGCAGCTCTGCGACTAGCGGGAGCTCCTACGAGCAGTACTTC
j_call: TRBJ2-7; clone_size: few; v_call: TRBV7-9; d_call: TRBD1; cdr3_aa: CASSPRTGANFHEQYF; cdr3_nt: TGTGCCAGCAGCCCCAGGACAGGTGCGAATTTCCACGAGCAGTACTTC
j_call: TRBJ1-4; clone_size: many; v_call: TRBV2; d_call: .; cdr3_aa: CASTTGLANEKLFF; cdr3_nt: TGTGCCAGCACCACAGGGTTGGCTAATGAAAAACTGTTTTTT
j_call: TRBJ2-2; clone_size: .; v_call: TRBV7-2; d_call: .; cdr3_aa: CASSLEVGTGELFF; cdr3_nt: TGTGCCAGCAGCTTAGAGGTGGGGACCGGGGAGCTGTTTTTT
j_call: TRBJ2-6; clone_size: .; v_call: TRBV15; d_call: .; cdr3_aa: CATSRNEGANVLTF; cdr3_nt: TGTGCCACCAGCAGAAACGAGGGGGCCAACGTCCTGACTTTC
j_call: TRBJ1-1; clone_size: .; v_call: TRBV9; d_call: .; cdr3_aa: CASSVEGGRYGEAFF; cdr3_nt: TGTGCCAGCAGCGTAGAGGGGGGGCGCTATGGTGAAGCTTTCTTT
j_call: TRBJ2-2; clone_size: few; v_call: TRBV7-9; d_call: TRBD1; cdr3_aa: CASSLKGARYELFF; cdr3_nt: TGTGCCAGCAGCTTAAAGGGGGCTCGTTACGAGCTGTTTTTT
j_call: TRBJ2-7; clone_size: .; v_call: TRBV7-3; d_call: TRBD2; cdr3_aa: CASSHSGGYEQYF; cdr3_nt: TGCGCCAGCAGCCACTCGGGGGGATACGAGCAGTACTTC
j_call: TRBJ1-2; clone_size: .; v_call: TRBV6-1; d_call: .; cdr3_aa: CAGRTENHGYTF; cdr3_nt: TGTGCCGGCAGAACAGAGAACCATGGCTACACCTTC
j_call: TRBJ2-5; clone_size: few; v_call: TRBV24-1; d_call: TRBD1; cdr3_aa: CATSDPDRGRKLQETQYF; cdr3_nt: TGTGCCACCAGTGACCCGGACAGGGGGCGCAAATTACAAGAGACCCAGTACTTC
j_call: TRBJ1-2; clone_size: .; v_call: TRBV5-1; d_call: .; cdr3_aa: CASSLDGVTNYGYTF; cdr3_nt: TGCGCCAGCAGCTTGGACGGAGTAACTAACTATGGCTACACCTTC
j_call: TRBJ2-7; clone_size: many; v_call: TRBV2; d_call: .; cdr3_aa: CASSSGLNYEQYF; cdr3_nt: TGTGCCAGCAGTTCCGGGCTTAACTACGAGCAGTACTTC
j_call: TRBJ2-5; clone_size: .; v_call: TRBV29-1; d_call: .; cdr3_aa: CSVSQGGVVETQYF; cdr3_nt: TGCAGCGTTTCACAGGGAGGCGTTGTAGAGACCCAGTACTTC
j_call: TRBJ2-2; clone_size: .; v_call: TRBV10-2; d_call: TRBD2; cdr3_aa: CASSQVSLLGGAANTGELFF; cdr3_nt: TGCGCCAGCAGCCAAGTCTCCCTACTCGGGGGGGCGGCGAACACCGGGGAGCTGTTTTTT
j_call: TRBJ2-6; clone_size: few; v_call: TRBV7-9; d_call: .; cdr3_aa: CASSLLLPARGLSGANVLTF; cdr3_nt: TGTGCCAGCAGCTTACTCCTCCCGGCCAGGGGTCTTTCTGGGGCCAACGTCCTGACTTTC
j_call: TRBJ1-3; clone_size: .; v_call: TRBV2; d_call: .; cdr3_aa: CASSSGGVSGNTIYF; cdr3_nt: TGTGCCAGCAGCTCCGGGGGGGTCTCTGGAAACACCATATATTTT
j_call: TRBJ1-3; clone_size: .; v_call: TRBV20-1; d_call: .; cdr3_aa: CSRSRGNTIYF; cdr3_nt: TGCTCCCGGTCGAGGGGAAACACCATATATTTT
j_call: TRBJ2-7; clone_size: once; v_call: TRBV25-1; d_call: TRBD1; cdr3_aa: CASSFGQGRPTKQYF; cdr3_nt: TGTGCCAGCAGTTTTGGACAGGGAAGACCTACGAAGCAGTACTTC